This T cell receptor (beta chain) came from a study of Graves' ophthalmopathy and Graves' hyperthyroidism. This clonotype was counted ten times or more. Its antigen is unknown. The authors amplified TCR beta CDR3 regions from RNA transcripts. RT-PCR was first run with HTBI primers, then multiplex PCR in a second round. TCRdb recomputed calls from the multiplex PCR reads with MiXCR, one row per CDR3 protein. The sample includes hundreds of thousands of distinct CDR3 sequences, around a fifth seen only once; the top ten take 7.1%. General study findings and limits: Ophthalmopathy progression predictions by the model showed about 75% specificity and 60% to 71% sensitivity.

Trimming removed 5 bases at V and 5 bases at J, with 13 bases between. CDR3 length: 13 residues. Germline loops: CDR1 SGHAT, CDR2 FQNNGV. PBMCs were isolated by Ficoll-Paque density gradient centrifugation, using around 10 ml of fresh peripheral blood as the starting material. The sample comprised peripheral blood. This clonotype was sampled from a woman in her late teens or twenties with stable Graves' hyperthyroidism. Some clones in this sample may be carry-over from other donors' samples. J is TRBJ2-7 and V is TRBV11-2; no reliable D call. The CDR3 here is CASSREPDHEQYF. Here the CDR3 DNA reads TGTGCCAGCAGCCGCGAGCCAGACCACGAGCAGTACTTC.